Listed below are T cell receptor beta chains from one sample, sequenced in a study of radiotherapy plus CTLA-4 blockade in lung cancer. Generated by immunoSEQ multiplex PCR, the TCRdb table keeps only in-frame clones and is missing some. The table shows about 100,000 clones, with roughly four fifths occurring only once. Material: peripheral blood, obtained from a patient treated with radiotherapy plus ipilimumab. The receptors stem from a human donor with non-small cell lung cancer who had stable disease on radiotherapy plus ipilimumab. Both conserved end residues are part of each CDR3. Each record gives: clone size, V gene, D gene, J gene, CDR3 DNA, CDR3 protein. The D gene is left open where the match is weak. Size is stated for part of the rows, as once, few or many counts, or as a class when the clone is expanded.

.	TRBV30	.	TRBJ2-5	TGTGCCTGGTCGAGTCGCCAAGAGACCCAGTACTTC	CAWSSRQETQYF
.	TRBV23-1	.	TRBJ1-5	TGCGCCAGCAGTCATTCAGACAACCCCAATCAGCCCCAGCATTTT	CASSHSDNPNQPQHF
.	TRBV6-5	.	TRBJ2-2	TGTGCCAGCAGTTCGGATCCTCGCCCAGGGGAGCTGTTTTTT	CASSSDPRPGELFF
.	TRBV7-9	.	TRBJ2-7	TGTGCCAGCAGCCCTTCGACGGTATACGAGCAGTACTTC	CASSPSTVYEQYF
.	TRBV7-9	TRBD1	TRBJ1-4	TGTGCCAGCAGCCGGGGACAGGGAAATGAAAAACTGTTTTTT	CASSRGQGNEKLFF
.	TRBV11-2	.	TRBJ2-7	TGTGCCAGCAGCTTAGATCAGAGGAGCTCCTACGAGCAGTACTTC	CASSLDQRSSYEQYF
.	TRBV9	TRBD1	TRBJ1-1	TGTGCCAGCAGCTTAACAGGGGGCCGGACTGAAGCTTTCTTT	CASSLTGGRTEAFF
few	TRBV18	TRBD1	TRBJ1-2	TGTGCCAGCTCACCACCTTCAACAGGGGTCGGCGGCTACACCTTC	CASSPPSTGVGGYTF
.	TRBV6-5	TRBD2	TRBJ2-3	TGTGCCAGCAGTTACCCCAGCGGGAGCGGGACAGATACGCAGTATTTT	CASSYPSGSGTDTQYF
once	TRBV5-8	.	TRBJ2-5	TGTGCCAGCAGCTTGGGGCGAAGGGGGGAAGAGACCCAGTACTTC	CASSLGRRGEETQYF
.	TRBV7-9	.	TRBJ2-2	TGTGCCAGCAGCCGTCGATTGAGGCAGATTAACACCGGGGAGCTGTCTTTT	CASSRRLRQINTGELSF
.	TRBV15	.	TRBJ1-3	TGTGCCACCAGCAGAGGGAACAGGGACTCCTCTGGAAACACCATATATTTT	CATSRGNRDSSGNTIYF
.	TRBV28	.	TRBJ1-1	TGTGCCAGCAGTTTGGTGGGAAGCACTGAAGCTTTCTTT	CASSLVGSTEAFF
.	TRBV7-8	.	TRBJ2-5	TGTGCCAGCAGCTCCACCCTAGCGTTGAAGACCCAGTACTTC	CASSSTLALKTQYF
.	TRBV7-2	.	TRBJ1-5	TGTGCCAGCAGTCGAGATTCCGGTGGCAATCAGCCCCAGCATTTT	CASSRDSGGNQPQHF
.	TRBV16	.	TRBJ1-5	TGTGCCAGCAGCCAACGTACAGGGTCGGGGTATAGCAATCAGCCCCAGCATTTT	CASSQRTGSGYSNQPQHF
.	TRBV2	TRBD1	TRBJ1-5	TGTGCCAGCAGGGCTGGACAGGTCGGACAGCCCCAGCATTTT	CASRAGQVGQPQHF
.	TRBV18	.	TRBJ2-5	TGTGCCAGCTCACCACCCGGCCGTCAAGAGACCCAGTACTTC	CASSPPGRQETQYF
.	TRBV6-5	.	TRBJ1-1	TGTGTCAGCAGCCGACAAATGAACACTGAAGCTTTCTTT	CVSSRQMNTEAFF
.	TRBV7-2	.	TRBJ1-6	TGTGCCAGCAGCTTAGCGGCCTCTAATTCACCCCTCCACTTT	CASSLAASNSPLHF
.	TRBV28	TRBD1	TRBJ1-2	TGTGCCAGCACCCTGACAGGGGTGTATGGCTACACCTTC	CASTLTGVYGYTF
.	TRBV12-2	.	TRBJ2-4	TGTGCAAGTCGCTTAGCTCGGACAGGGGTCGGAGTGGCCAAAAACATTCAGTACTTC	CASRLARTGVGVAKNIQYF
once	TRBV28	.	TRBJ2-7	TGTGCCAGCAGTTTAAGCCACGAGCAGTACTTC	CASSLSHEQYF
.	TRBV6-1	TRBD1	TRBJ1-5	TGTGCCAGCAGTGATCGGACAGGGATCGGTCAGCCCCAGCATTTT	CASSDRTGIGQPQHF
.	TRBV27	.	TRBJ2-2	TGTGCCAGCAGTTCCCACGGAACCGGGGAGCTGTTTTTT	CASSSHGTGELFF
.	TRBV7-2	TRBD2	TRBJ2-7	TGTGCCAGCAGCTTAGTGCCGACTAGCGGGACTTCCTACGAGCAGTACTTC	CASSLVPTSGTSYEQYF
.	TRBV2	.	TRBJ1-2	TGTGCCAGCGGGGAGTCTTCCTATGGCTACACCTTC	CASGESSYGYTF
.	TRBV7-9	.	TRBJ2-5	TGTGCCAGCAGCCCCAGGCTTGAGACCCAGTACTTC	CASSPRLETQYF
.	TRBV9	TRBD1	TRBJ1-4	TGTGCCAGCAGCTCTTCCGTCCTGACAGGGGGGGATGAAAAACTGTTTTTT	CASSSSVLTGGDEKLFF
.	TRBV10-1	.	TRBJ2-7	TGCGCCAGCAGTACCGGGACATACGAGCAGTACTTC	CASSTGTYEQYF
.	TRBV18	TRBD2	TRBJ2-3	TGTGCCAGCTCACCACGCTTTGCTAGCGGGGGGTCCACAGATACGCAGTATTTT	CASSPRFASGGSTDTQYF
.	TRBV6-1	.	TRBJ1-6	TGTGCCAGCCTGCAACGGGCCTCCTATAATTCACCCCTCCACTTT	CASLQRASYNSPLHF
once	TRBV19	TRBD2	TRBJ2-4	TGTGCCAGTAGTCCCGAGAGCGGGAGGGCCGGCTTAGCCAAAAACATTCAGTACTTC	CASSPESGRAGLAKNIQYF
.	TRBV7-7	.	TRBJ2-2	TGTGCTAGCAGCCTCGGGACGCGTGGGATCGGGGAGCTGTTTTTT	CASSLGTRGIGELFF
.	TRBV30	.	TRBJ1-2	TGTGCCTGGAGTCGAGGCGGGGGCTACACCTTC	CAWSRGGGYTF
once	TRBV2	TRBD2	TRBJ2-2	TGTGCCAGCAACCAACTAGCGGGAGGAACCGGGGAGCTGTTTTTT	CASNQLAGGTGELFF
.	TRBV7-7	TRBD1	TRBJ2-7	TGTGCTAGCAGCTTCGGGACAGCCTACGAGCAGTACTTC	CASSFGTAYEQYF
.	TRBV2	TRBD1	TRBJ1-2	TGTGCCAGCAGTGAACCAGGGGGGAACTATGGCTACACCTTC	CASSEPGGNYGYTF
few	TRBV10-1	.	TRBJ1-2	TGCGCCAGCACCCCAACAGGGAGGGGTAACTATGGCTACACCTTC	CASTPTGRGNYGYTF
.	TRBV19	TRBD1	TRBJ2-7	TGTGCCAGTAGTACACCGGGACAGAGCTACGAGCAGTACTTC	CASSTPGQSYEQYF
.	TRBV27	.	TRBJ2-7	TGTGCCAGCAGCATACAACAGGCCCTTTCTATCCACGAGCAGTACTTC	CASSIQQALSIHEQYF
.	TRBV28	.	TRBJ1-1	TGTGCCGCGTCCGGGAACACTGAAGCTTTCTTT	CAASGNTEAFF
once	TRBV7-6	.	TRBJ2-1	TGTGCCAGCAGCTTAACCAATGGGTTGAGGTCCTACAATGAGCAGTTCTTC	CASSLTNGLRSYNEQFF
.	TRBV2	.	TRBJ1-2	TGTGCCAGCAGTGACCGGGTATTGAGTGGCTACACCTTC	CASSDRVLSGYTF
.	TRBV10-2	TRBD1	TRBJ1-6	TGCGCCAGCACCCTGCCGACAGGGGTTAATTCACCCCTCCACTTT	CASTLPTGVNSPLHF
.	TRBV18	TRBD1	TRBJ2-2	TGTGCCAGCTCACGAACAGGGGGCAGGACCGGGGAGCTGTTTTTT	CASSRTGGRTGELFF
.	TRBV28	.	TRBJ1-4	TGTGCCAGCAGTTTACCTGCCGGGACAAACGAAAAACTGTTTTTT	CASSLPAGTNEKLFF
once	TRBV2	.	TRBJ2-3	TGTGCCAGCAGCGGGGGTAGCACAGATACGCAGTATTTT	CASSGGSTDTQYF
.	TRBV15	TRBD2	TRBJ2-7	TGTGCCACCAGCAGAGAAACGGGGGGCTCCTACGAGCAGTACTTC	CATSRETGGSYEQYF
.	TRBV7-2	.	TRBJ1-5	TGTGCCAGCAGCACCATTTCCTCCCAGCCCCAGCATTTT	CASSTISSQPQHF
few	TRBV10-1	.	TRBJ1-6	TGCGCCAGCAGCCGACGGGAGTCGCCCCTCCACTTT	CASSRRESPLHF
.	TRBV5-1	TRBD1	TRBJ1-1	TGCGCCAGCAGCACGCCGGGACAGGGGGCTCAGAACACTGAAGCTTTCTTT	CASSTPGQGAQNTEAFF